The clone carrying this T cell receptor beta chain has only a few counts. No antigen is known for it. The data originate from a study of cytomegalovirus exposure and HLA in healthy donors. General observations from the study: An analysis was carried out later, and it reportedly showed fewer N-insertions in an Asian-associated ancestry cluster than the roughly 670-donor mean. Altogether, 150 to 200 TCR beta chains were recorded as cytomegalovirus-associated. Later analysis revealed greater clonal expansion in HLA-associated TCR beta chains than in equally common others. Confirmation in vitro established that three CMV-associated chains were specific for CMV antigens.

The CDR3 totals 15 residues. The germline gives CDR1 SGHTS, CDR2 YDEGEE. V lost 2 bases and J 5 bases, leaving 16 bases between the germline ends. PCR amplification relied on 60 Vbeta primers (plus 13 Jbeta primers). Some clones are missing from TCRdb's copy, which holds only in-frame ones; the method was immunoSEQ multiplex PCR. The table lists some 97,000 clones, roughly 84% of them singletons. The sample was PBMCs. The genes are TRBV5-8 and TRBJ2-5; maybe TRBD1 (5 bases). The sequence was collected from a woman aged 18-29 years in good health and CMV-seronegative. The CDR3 region has the DNA TGTGCCAGCAGCTTAGGGTTGGCAGGGAAGGAGACCCAGTACTTC. Residues: CASSLGLAGKETQYF.